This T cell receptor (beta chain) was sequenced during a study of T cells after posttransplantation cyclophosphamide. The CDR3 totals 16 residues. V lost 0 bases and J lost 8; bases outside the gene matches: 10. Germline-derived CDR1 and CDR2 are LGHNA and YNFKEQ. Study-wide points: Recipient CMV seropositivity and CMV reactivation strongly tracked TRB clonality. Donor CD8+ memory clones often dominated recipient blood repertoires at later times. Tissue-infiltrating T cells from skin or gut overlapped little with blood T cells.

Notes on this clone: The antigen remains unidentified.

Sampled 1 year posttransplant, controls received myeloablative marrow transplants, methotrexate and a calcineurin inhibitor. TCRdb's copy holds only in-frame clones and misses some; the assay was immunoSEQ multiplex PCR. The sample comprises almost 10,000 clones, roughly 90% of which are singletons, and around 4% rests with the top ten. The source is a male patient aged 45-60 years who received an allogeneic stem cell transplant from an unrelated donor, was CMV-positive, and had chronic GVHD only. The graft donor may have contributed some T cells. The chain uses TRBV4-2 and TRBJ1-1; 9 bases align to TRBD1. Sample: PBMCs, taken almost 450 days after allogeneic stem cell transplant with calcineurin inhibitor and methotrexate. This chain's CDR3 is CASSQEGDRAHGEAFF. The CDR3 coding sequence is TGTGCCAGCAGCCAAGAGGGGGACAGGGCCCATGGGGAAGCTTTCTTT.